The 5 T cell receptor beta chains listed next were all sequenced from one sample in a study of cytomegalovirus exposure and HLA in healthy donors. Primers: 60 Vbeta forward and 13 Jbeta reverse. Sequencing used immunoSEQ multiplex PCR; TCRdb keeps in-frame clones, though not all of them. In the table there are 95,000 to 150,000 clones, roughly 80% of which are singletons. Input material: PBMCs. The receptors were sampled from a man aged 18 to 29 in good health and CMV-seropositive.

The rearrangement uses TRBV5-1 and TRBJ2-7, with 8 bases fitting TRBD1. The CDR3 contains 16 residues. Trimming removed 0 bases from V and 0 bases from J; junction bases left unmatched: 5. CDR1 is SGHRS and CDR2 is YFSETQ in the germline V gene. CDR3 sequence (DNA): TGCGCCAGCAGCTTGGCGGGACAGGTCTCCTCCTACGAGCAGTACTTC. Translation gives CASSLAGQVSSYEQYF.

This clone was detected once. V usage is TRBV10-3 and J usage is TRBJ2-3; TRBD2 matches at 7 bases. Germline CDR1 ENHRY, CDR2 SYGVKD. V dropped 5 bases and J dropped 6; count of bases not matched to a gene: 5. This CDR3 comprises 13 residues. The chain's CDR3 is CAISKDGGDTQYF. In DNA form, the CDR3 reads TGTGCCATCAGTAAGGACGGGGGGGATACGCAGTATTTT.

The chain employs TRBV19 and TRBJ2-7, with 11 bases lining up with TRBD1. Per germline, CDR1 LNHDA and CDR2 SQIVND (reference sequence). V dropped 9 bases and J dropped 4; count of bases not matched to a gene: 14. CDR3 length: 16 residues. The CDR3 DNA reads as TGTGCCAGCTCAAAGTTGCCGGACAGGGGGCCGTACGAGCAGTACTTC. Protein: CASSKLPDRGPYEQYF.

This rearrangement joins TRBV10-2 to TRBJ1-6, with a possible D match to TRBD1 (5 bases). The V gene lost 2 bases and the J gene lost 13 bases, with 15 bases spanning the gap. Germline V gives CDR1 WSHSY, CDR2 SAAADI. The CDR3 sequence is 14 residues long. This chain's CDR3 is CASSETAGLSPLHF. CDR3 coding DNA: TGCGCCAGCAGTGAGACAGCGGGGCTTTCGCCCCTCCACTTT.

The genes are TRBV28 and TRBJ1-5, with 8 bases aligning to TRBD1. Germline CDR1 is MDHEN and CDR2 is SYDVKM. This CDR3 is built from 13 residues. The V gene end was trimmed by 5 bases and the J gene end by 4 bases; junction bases not matched to a gene: 1. This chain's CDR3 is CASSGQGNQPQHF. CDR3 coding DNA: TGTGCCAGCAGTGGACAGGGAAATCAGCCCCAGCATTTT.